This TCR beta chain was identified during a study of beta chain features in type 1 diabetes. General study points: Type 1 diabetes patients had moderately but significantly shorter TCRB CDR3s in all four CD4+ subsets. More deletions and fewer insertions at VDJ junctions were seen in type 1 diabetes patients. High-TCR-expressing cells could be over-represented by cDNA sequencing.

In the case of this clone: Its antigen remains unidentified.

Between the trimmed V and J ends, which lost 4 bases and 0 bases, there was a span of 11 bases. The germline V gene has CDR1 LNHDA and CDR2 SQIVND (reference sequence). This CDR3 has 15 residues. The sequenced template was cDNA made from the entire isolated RNA. Sequencing was performed with immunoSEQ multiplex PCR; in TCRdb, only in-frame clones are kept and a portion is missing. The table lists a few hundred thousand clones, approximately 15% of them singletons. Central memory, naive, regulatory and stem cell-like memory CD4+ cells were sorted by CD45RO/CCR7/CD25/CD127/CD95/CD27. The chain is built from TRBV19 and TRBJ2-3, with D possibly TRBD1 on 5 matching bases. The material sequenced was naive CD4+ T cells from blood. This clonotype was obtained from a man under 40 in good health. The CDR3 is CASSKTGASTDTQYF. The DNA of the CDR3 is TGTGCCAGTAGTAAAACAGGCGCGAGCACAGATACGCAGTATTTT. The entire variable domain, with the rest obtained from reference TRBV19 and TRBJ2-3, is as follows: DGGITQSPKYLFRKEGQNVTLSCEQNLNHDAMYWYRQDPGQGLRLIYYSQIVNDFQKGDIAEGYSVSREKKESFPLTVTSAQKNPTAFYLCASSKTGASTDTQYFGPGTRLTVL.